This T cell receptor (beta chain) was observed in a study of blood T cell repertoires in COVID-19. About the research overall: Sites across the United States, Italy and Spain contributed samples from acute and convalescent COVID-19. Nucleic acid was either cDNA or gDNA, and it came from T cells, B-cell-depleted T cells, or PBMCs.

The repertoire was sequenced with immunoSEQ multiplex PCR; TCRdb's copy has only in-frame clones and lacks some. The sample carries roughly 200,000 clones, around 82% recorded once. This clone was observed once. The origin of this receptor is a man aged 35-49 years with active or convalescent COVID-19. Sequencing used peripheral blood.

CDR3 coding DNA: TGTGCCAGCAGCCCGGGAGTTAGTAGGGAAAAACTGTTTTTT. Protein product: CASSPGVSREKLFF. This sequence joins TRBV28 and TRBJ1-4; D gene uncertain. The CDR3 is made up of 14 amino acids. Looked up from germline, CDR1 is MDHEN and CDR2 is SYDVKM. V lost 6 bases and J 8 bases, leaving 16 bases between the germline ends.